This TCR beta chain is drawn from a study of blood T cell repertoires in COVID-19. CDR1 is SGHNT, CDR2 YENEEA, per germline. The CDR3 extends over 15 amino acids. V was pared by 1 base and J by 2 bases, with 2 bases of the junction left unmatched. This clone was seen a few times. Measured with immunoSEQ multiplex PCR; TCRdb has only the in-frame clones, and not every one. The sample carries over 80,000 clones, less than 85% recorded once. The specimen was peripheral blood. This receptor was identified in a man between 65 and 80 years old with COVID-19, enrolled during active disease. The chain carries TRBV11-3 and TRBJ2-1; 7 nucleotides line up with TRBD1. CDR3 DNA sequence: TGTGCCAGCAGCTTAGGGCAGGGGGCCTACAATGAGCAGTTCTTC. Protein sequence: CASSLGQGAYNEQFF.